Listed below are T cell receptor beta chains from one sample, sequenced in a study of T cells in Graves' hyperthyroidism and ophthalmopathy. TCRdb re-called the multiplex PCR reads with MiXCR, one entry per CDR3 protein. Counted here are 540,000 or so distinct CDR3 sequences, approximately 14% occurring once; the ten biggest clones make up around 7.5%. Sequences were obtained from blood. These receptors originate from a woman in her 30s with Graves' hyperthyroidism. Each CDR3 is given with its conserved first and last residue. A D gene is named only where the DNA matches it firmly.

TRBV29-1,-,CSVAEIWTELNYGYTF
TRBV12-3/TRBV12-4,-,CASSLHSDYEQYF
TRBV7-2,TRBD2,CASSFGGAGYEQYF
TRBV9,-,CASSVAGRGDRGSPLHF
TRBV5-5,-,CASSETPGTVTGELFF
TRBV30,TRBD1,CASSPQGVGPQHF
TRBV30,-,CAWTPGILQETQYF
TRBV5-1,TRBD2,CASSLGGTSGDYEQYF
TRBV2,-,CATALSVGRYYNEQFF
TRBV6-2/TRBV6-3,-,CASSYLGQETQYF
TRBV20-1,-,CSVISGGAEQYF
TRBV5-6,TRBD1,CASSLVVQGARNTEAFF
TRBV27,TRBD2,CASSLLAGSHNEQFF
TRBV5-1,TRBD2,CASRAGAGQETQYF
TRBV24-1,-,CATSDRASYNEQFF
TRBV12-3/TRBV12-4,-,CATQQLSIHQPQHF
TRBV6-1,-,CASSADYNYEQYF
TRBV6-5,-,CASSYSQGYDYGYTF
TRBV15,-,CATRSGVSTDTQYF
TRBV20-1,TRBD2,CSATTLAGVVPHEQYF
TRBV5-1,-,CASSFRDTNSPLHF
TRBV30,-,CAWSVGNQPQHF
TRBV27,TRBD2,CASSVGTSENRQETQYF
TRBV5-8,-,CATTEPGFSGTDTQYF
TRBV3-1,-,CASSPGQSRGTEAFF
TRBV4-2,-,CASSLLGTGAEAFF
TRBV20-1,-,CSAPAGGDQPQHF
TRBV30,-,CAWSVRGTRQYF
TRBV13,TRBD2,CASSDYGLAVQYNEQFF
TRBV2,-,CASMGGTYNEQFF
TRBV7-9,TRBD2,CASSSRTSGSLYNEQFF
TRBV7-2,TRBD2,CASSAERASGSFDTQYF
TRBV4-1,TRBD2,CASSQARGDEQFF
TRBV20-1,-,CSARDPLNTEAFF
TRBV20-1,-,CSAGAAGETQYF
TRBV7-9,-,CASSLDVRRPDTGELFF
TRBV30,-,CAWSSPLANEQYF
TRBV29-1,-,CSVVARGPGELFF
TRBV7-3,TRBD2,CASSFGLAGDEQFF
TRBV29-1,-,CSVGGRFIYEQYF
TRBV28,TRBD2,CASSLASGSWNEQFF
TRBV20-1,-,CSAKLLNNEQFF
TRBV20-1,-,CSARPTGAGYTF
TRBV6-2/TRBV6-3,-,CASSYGGTFTYEQYF
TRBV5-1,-,CASSLRWEETQYF
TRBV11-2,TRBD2,CASSLGYGGEETQYF
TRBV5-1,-,CASSSHPDTGTDTQYF
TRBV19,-,CASSIAERNTEAFF
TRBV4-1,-,CASSRIGLEAFF